This T cell receptor (beta chain) appears in the sequencing data of a study of CD8 T cells in Susac syndrome. Study in general: When blood was drawn, patients with Susac syndrome were on intravenous immunoglobulin alone, on corticosteroids, or therapy-naive.

This clonotype was detected once. RNA totalling about 0.5 to 1 ug underwent reverse transcription with random hexamers. TCRdb reprocessed the immunoSEQ multiplex PCR reads with MiXCR, giving one entry per CDR3 protein. The table records about 94,000 distinct CDR3 sequences, over 90% of them present only once. In blood CD8+ and CD4+ T cells, TCR beta underwent sequencing. Isolation of CD8+ and CD4+ T cells was performed negatively, whereas enrichment of TEMRA cells was done by FACS. Specimen: CD4+ T cells from PBMCs. This TCR was recovered from a human donor with Susac syndrome.

Here the CDR3 DNA reads TGCGCCAGCAGTCCAGGGGGTTCGGGCAATCAGCCCCAGCATTTT. It is translated as CASSPGGSGNQPQHF. The rearrangement uses TRBV23-1 and TRBJ1-5; 7 positions match TRBD1. TRBV23-1 is placed among ORFs of uncertain function. V dropped 4 bases and J dropped 2; count of bases not matched to a gene: 5. This CDR3 comprises 15 residues.